These 30 T cell receptor beta chains were sequenced from one sample in a study of control samples from healthy donors and cancer patients. The data were produced by immunoSEQ multiplex PCR, yet TCRdb's version contains in-frame clones alone and is incomplete. Of 150,000 to 200,000 clones listed, 70% to 90% are singletons. The sample taken for sequencing was blood. These receptors were obtained from a man in his thirties or forties in good health.

The chain joins TRBV20-1 to TRBJ2-7; no firm D call. V lost 3 bases and J 3 bases, leaving 9 bases between the germline ends. The CDR3 is 12 amino acids. Germline lookup yields CDR1 DFQATT and CDR2 SNEGSKA (reference sequence). CDR3 loop: CSASESRYEQYF. CDR3 in DNA: TGCAGTGCTAGTGAGTCCCGCTACGAGCAGTACTTC.

This chain links TRBV5-1 with TRBJ2-2; D gene unclear. This CDR3 is 14 amino acids long. CDR1 is SGHRS, CDR2 YFSETQ, per germline. V was cut by 7 bases and J by 0 bases, with 10 bases left in between. CDR3 DNA sequence: TGCGCCAGCGAGCTTTGGGCGAACACCGGGGAGCTGTTTTTT. It is translated as CASELWANTGELFF.

The genes are TRBV6-5 and TRBJ2-2; no reliable D call. With 4 bases removed from V and 4 bases from J, the gap between germline ends came to 13 bases. Germline V CDR1 and CDR2: MNHEY, SVGAGI. This CDR3 is built from 15 residues. The CDR3 DNA reads as TGTGCCAGCAGTTCGAATGCACGGATCACCGGGGAGCTGTTTTTT. Amino acid sequence: CASSSNARITGELFF.

The DNA of the CDR3 is TGTGCCAGCAGCTCCGGACAGTTTGGCAATCAGCCCCAGCATTTT. This encodes CASSSGQFGNQPQHF. The chain combines TRBV7-9 with TRBJ1-5; perhaps TRBD1 as D (6 bases). The CDR3 length is 15 residues. Germline V gives CDR1 SEHNR, CDR2 FQNEAQ (reference sequence). The V end was cut by 4 bases, the J end by 2 bases, with 12 bases between.

The chain combines TRBV6-6 with TRBJ2-1; tentatively, D is TRBD1 or TRBD2 (5 bases each). CDR3 length: 14 residues. Per the germline V gene, CDR1 is MNHNY and CDR2 is SVGAGI (reference sequence). Trimming pared 6 bases from V and 7 bases from J, leaving 16 bases between. The chain's CDR3 is CASSPGRIVNEQFF. CDR3 sequence (DNA): TGTGCCAGCAGCCCGGGACGAATCGTTAATGAGCAGTTCTTC.

This chain connects TRBV25-1 to TRBJ1-4; D remains unclear. Germline V CDR1 and CDR2: MGHDK, SYGVNS. V was shortened by 2 bases and J by 8 bases, with 15 bases between the two germline ends. The CDR3 covers 15 residues. CDR3 region: CASSEPGSAREKLFF. CDR3 DNA: TGTGCCAGCAGTGAACCGGGGTCCGCAAGGGAAAAACTGTTTTTT.

The V call is TRBV12-3 or TRBV12-4, the J call TRBJ1-2, with D possibly matching TRBD1 (5 bases). V was shortened by 3 bases and J by 8 bases, with 10 bases between the two germline ends. CDR3 length: 12 residues. The CDR3 loop reads CASSLDIQGYTF. Written as DNA, the CDR3 is TGTGCCAGCAGTTTGGACATTCAGGGCTACACCTTC.

This chain uses TRBV11-2 with TRBJ1-5; 8 positions match TRBD1. From germline, CDR1 is SGHAT and CDR2 FQNNGV. The CDR3 has 16 residues. The ends lost 4 bases at V and 0 bases at J; junction bases unmatched: 5. CDR3: CASSSNRGNSNQPQHF. The CDR3 coding sequence is TGTGCCAGCAGCTCCAACAGGGGGAATAGCAATCAGCCCCAGCATTTT.

The chain has TRBV28 and TRBJ1-5, with 11 nucleotides matching TRBD1. The CDR3 sequence is 15 residues long. Trimming at V came to 6 bases and at J to 9 bases, leaving 10 bases not matched to a gene. The germline CDR1 and CDR2 sequences are MDHEN and SYDVKM. DNA for the CDR3: TGTGCCAGCAGCCCACCGGGACAGGGGGAGTCGCCCCAGCATTTT. Encoded protein: CASSPPGQGESPQHF.

This chain uses TRBV28 with TRBJ2-2, with a weak D call TRBD2 (5 bases). Deletions cut 4 bases from V and 8 bases from J, with 20 bases between. Germline lookup yields CDR1 MDHEN and CDR2 SYDVKM. The CDR3 is made up of 16 amino acids. In DNA form, the CDR3 reads TGTGCCAGCAGTTCCCCCGGGCCGGGGATGGGGGGGGAGCTGTTTTTT. Its protein is CASSSPGPGMGGELFF. The full variable domain, its missing parts supplied by reference TRBV28 and TRBJ2-2, is DVKVTQSSRYLVKRTGEKVFLECVQDMDHENMFWYRQDPGLGLRLIYFSYDVKMKEKGDIPEGYSVSREKKERFSLILESASTNQTSMYLCASSSPGPGMGGELFFGEGSRLTVL.

V usage is TRBV7-9 and J usage is TRBJ2-1, with 9 nucleotides matching TRBD1. Looked up from germline, CDR1 is SEHNR and CDR2 is FQNEAQ (reference sequence). The CDR3 spans 18 residues. The trim removed 3 bases at V and 5 bases at J, leaving 14 bases unmatched. The CDR3 here is CASSLGDRVMVPHNEQFF. DNA of the CDR3: TGTGCCAGCAGCTTGGGGGACAGGGTTATGGTCCCGCACAATGAGCAGTTCTTC.

The rearrangement joins TRBV3-1 (or the pseudogene TRBV3-2) to TRBJ2-1; D possibly corresponds to TRBD1 (6 bases). Trimming pared 0 bases from V and 10 bases from J, leaving 16 bases between. CDR1 and CDR2 from the germline V gene are LGHDT and YNNKEL (reference sequence). The CDR3 has 15 residues. CDR3 protein: CASSQERTASGEQFF. The DNA for the CDR3 is TGTGCCAGCAGCCAAGAAAGGACAGCCTCAGGGGAGCAGTTCTTC.

This clone has a single count. This CDR3 is CASSVTSGRLEQYF. The DNA of the CDR3 is TGTGCCAGCAGCGTGACTAGCGGGAGACTCGAGCAGTACTTC. The chain recombines TRBV11-2 with TRBJ2-7; 12 nucleotides align to TRBD2. Trimming at V came to 5 bases and at J to 6 bases, leaving 5 bases not matched to a gene. CDR3 length equals 14 residues. Germline V gene sequence: CDR1 SGHAT, CDR2 FQNNGV.

CDR3 sequence: CASSQVAKRGVSTDTQYF. CDR3 bases: TGCGCCAGCAGCCAAGTAGCCAAGCGGGGGGTATCCACAGATACGCAGTATTTT. The chain recombines TRBV4-1 with TRBJ2-3; 9 bases are a match to TRBD2. The CDR3 length is 18 residues. In germline, CDR1 is MGHRA, CDR2 YSYEKL. With V trimmed by 1 base and J by 2 bases, 10 bases remained unmatched.

The chain is built from TRBV2 and TRBJ1-1; D call uncertain. Trimming shortened V by 6 bases and J by 0 bases, and 11 bases separated the two germline ends. CDR3 length: 14 residues. In germline, CDR1 is SNHLY, CDR2 FYNNEI. CDR3 in amino acids: CASRIGRLNTEAFF. CDR3 nucleotides: TGTGCCAGCAGGATCGGACGGTTGAACACTGAAGCTTTCTTT.

The rearrangement uses TRBV11-2 and TRBJ2-3; D remains ambiguous. V shed 5 bases and J shed 4 bases, with 10 bases lying between them. The CDR3 totals 13 residues. Germline values: CDR1 SGHAT, CDR2 FQNNGV. Here the CDR3 DNA reads TGTGCCAGCAGCCACACCTCACCAGATACGCAGTATTTT. Protein sequence: CASSHTSPDTQYF.

This clone came up a few times. The genes are TRBV5-4 and TRBJ1-1; unclear D gene. Trimming shortened V by 0 bases and J by 1 base, and 7 bases separated the two germline ends. The CDR3 runs to 14 residues. Germline V gene sequence: CDR1 SGHNT, CDR2 YYREEE (reference sequence). CDR3 nucleotide sequence: TGTGCCAGCAGCTTGGATAGCAAGAACACTGAAGCTTTCTTT. It yields the protein CASSLDSKNTEAFF.

This clone came up a few times. The chain is built from TRBV12-3 or TRBV12-4 and TRBJ2-7; a weak D match, TRBD1 (5 bases). Trimming left V 6 bases short and J 5 bases short, with 11 bases between. The CDR3 spans 12 residues. CDR3 in DNA: TGTGCCAGCAGATGGCAGGGCGACGAGCAGTACTTC. This gives the protein CASRWQGDEQYF.

The chain employs TRBV5-1 and TRBJ2-7; D not certain. The CDR3 totals 14 residues. The germline CDR1 and CDR2 sequences are SGHRS and YFSETQ. V lost 0 bases to trimming and J lost 7 bases, with 14 bases between them. CDR3 sequence: CASSLAARNQEQYF. CDR3 nucleotides: TGCGCCAGCAGCTTGGCCGCACGCAATCAAGAGCAGTACTTC.

This clone occurred once. The chain employs TRBV16 and TRBJ1-1, with a possible D match to TRBD1 (6 bases). CDR1 is KGHSY, CDR2 FQNENV, per germline. This CDR3 has 17 amino acids. The V and J ends lost 4 bases and 8 bases respectively, with 26 bases between them. Written as DNA, the CDR3 is TGTGCCAGCAGCCCGATCAACCGGGACACTACTTTGATGGAAGCTTTCTTT. Its translation is CASSPINRDTTLMEAFF.

V gene TRBV10-3 combines with J gene TRBJ2-3, with 11 bases identical to TRBD1. Losses at the gene ends were 6 bases for V and 4 bases for J; bases not matched to a gene: 3. Germline V gives CDR1 ENHRY, CDR2 SYGVKD. CDR3 length: 14 residues. The CDR3 reads CAIRGTGGSDTQYF. Written as DNA, the CDR3 is TGTGCCATCAGGGGGACAGGGGGTTCAGATACGCAGTATTTT.

The chain links TRBV9 to TRBJ2-1; D might be TRBD1 (6 bases). V was clipped by 3 bases and J by 4 bases, with 17 bases between them. This CDR3 spans 16 amino acids. Germline-derived CDR1 and CDR2 are SGDLS and YYNGEE. The CDR3 coding sequence is TGTGCCAGCAGCGCTTGGGGGCCTTCCCGTTACAATGAGCAGTTCTTC. It translates to CASSAWGPSRYNEQFF.

V gene TRBV2 combines with J gene TRBJ2-1, with a tentative D call TRBD1 (5 bases). The ends were cut back, 6 bases at V and 9 bases at J, with 9 bases in the middle. This CDR3 comprises 11 residues. Germline CDR1 is SNHLY and CDR2 is FYNNEI. The DNA for the CDR3 is TGTGCCAGCAGCAGGGTGGGTGAGCAGTTCTTC. Amino acid sequence: CASSRVGEQFF.

The chain uses TRBV5-1 and TRBJ2-5; D call uncertain. The V and J ends lost 4 bases and 5 bases respectively, with 12 bases between them. The CDR3 is made up of 13 amino acids. From germline, CDR1 is SGHRS and CDR2 YFSETQ. CDR3 residues: CASSKGVEETQYF. The CDR3 DNA reads TGCGCCAGCAGCAAGGGTGTGGAGGAGACCCAGTACTTC. Together with reference TRBV5-1 and TRBJ2-5, the CDR3 gives the full variable domain: KAGVTQTPRYLIKTRGQQVTLSCSPISGHRSVSWYQQTPGQGLQFLFEYFSETQRNKGNFPGRFSGRQFSNSRSEMNVSTLELGDSALYLCASSKGVEETQYFGPGTRLLVL.

The chain carries TRBV9 and TRBJ2-1, with D perhaps matching TRBD2 (5 bases). Germline CDR1 SGDLS, CDR2 YYNGEE. This CDR3 comprises 13 residues. V lost 3 bases and J 6 bases, leaving 10 bases between the germline ends. CDR3 protein: CASSGLQFNEQFF. In DNA form, the CDR3 reads TGTGCCAGCAGCGGACTACAGTTCAATGAGCAGTTCTTC.

The chain combines TRBV6-6 with TRBJ1-4; 11 bases agree with TRBD1. The CDR3 contains 13 residues. Germline CDR1 reads MNHNY; CDR2 reads SVGAGI (reference sequence). With 8 bases clipped from V and 5 bases from J, the junction kept 1 base outside the gene matches. CDR3 in DNA: TGTGCCAGCCGGGACAGGGGGAATGAAAAACTGTTTTTT. Translating gives CASRDRGNEKLFF.

This clone has only a few counts. This rearrangement joins TRBV5-1 to TRBJ2-7; 7 bases are shared with TRBD2. CDR1 and CDR2 (germline): SGHRS, YFSETQ. This CDR3 has 16 amino acids. Trimming took 0 bases from V and 3 from J; bases not matched to a gene: 9. CDR3 coding DNA: TGCGCCAGCAGCTTGGGGGAGGGTTTCGTATTCTACGAGCAGTACTTC. Residues: CASSLGEGFVFYEQYF.

The chain links TRBV7-2 to TRBJ2-1, with D possibly matching TRBD2 (6 bases). CDR3 length equals 16 residues. Germline CDR1 is SGHTA and CDR2 is FQGNSA. V dropped 4 bases and J dropped 2 bases, with 15 bases sitting between them. CDR3 nucleotide sequence: TGTGCCAGCAGCTCCATAGCGGTACGACCCTACAATGAGCAGTTCTTC. Its translation is CASSSIAVRPYNEQFF.

The gene calls are TRBV7-2 and TRBJ2-5; perhaps TRBD2 as D (6 bases). V lost 3 bases and J 5 bases, leaving 10 bases between the germline ends. This CDR3 has 13 residues. Germline V gene sequence: CDR1 SGHTA, CDR2 FQGNSA. CDR3 loop: CASSFGGSETQYF. CDR3 coding DNA: TGTGCCAGCAGCTTTGGGGGGTCGGAGACCCAGTACTTC.

This chain connects TRBV29-1 to TRBJ2-2; 7 nucleotides match TRBD1. CDR1 and CDR2 from the germline V gene are SQVTM and ANQGSEA. V shed 4 bases and J 4 bases; nucleotides not matched to a gene: 6. The CDR3 is 14 residues long. CDR3 amino acids: CSVVEQGITGELFF. CDR3 bases: TGCAGCGTTGTTGAACAGGGGATCACCGGGGAGCTGTTTTTT.